A single sample is the source of the 4 T cell receptor beta chains below, sequenced in a study of somatic mutations in cytotoxic T cells in rheumatoid arthritis. Using immunoSEQ multiplex PCR, the repertoire was profiled, and TCRdb retains in-frame clones only, with some absent. The sample carries about 19,000 clones, about 90% recorded once. Input material: CD8+ T cells sorted from blood. The origin of the receptors is a middle-aged man in good health.

The chain recombines TRBV28 with TRBJ2-7; D is possibly TRBD1 (5 bases). There are 14 residues in the CDR3. V lost 7 bases and J lost 2, with 15 bases in between. Germline values: CDR1 MDHEN, CDR2 SYDVKM. The CDR3 loop reads CASTWGALTYEQYF. CDR3 nucleotides: TGTGCCAGCACCTGGGGCGCCCTCACCTACGAGCAGTACTTC.

The chain recombines TRBV7-9 with TRBJ2-7; tentative D call: TRBD1 (5 bases). V lost 1 base and J lost 0, with 19 bases in between. The CDR3 has 18 residues. Germline V gene lookup returns CDR1 SEHNR and CDR2 FQNEAQ (reference sequence). The CDR3 sequence is CASSLVYRTPENSYEQYF. CDR3 sequence (DNA): TGTGCCAGCAGCTTAGTGTATCGGACACCAGAAAACTCCTACGAGCAGTACTTC.

The chain recombines TRBV18 with TRBJ2-7; 11 nucleotides line up with TRBD1. The J segment lost 2 bases and the V segment lost 6 bases, leaving 3 bases of the junction unmatched. Looked up from germline, CDR1 is KGHSH and CDR2 is LQKENI. The CDR3 consists of 14 residues. This chain's CDR3 is CASSPGQGAYEQYF. In nucleotides, the CDR3 is TGTGCCAGCTCTCCGGGACAGGGGGCCTACGAGCAGTACTTC.

The chain combines TRBV27 with TRBJ1-5; 11 nucleotides agree with TRBD1. The germline V gene encodes CDR1 MNHEY and CDR2 SMNVEV (reference sequence). V lost 3 bases and J lost 6; bases outside the gene matches: 7. The CDR3 totals 16 residues. The CDR3 reads CASSLSGQGGGQPQHF. CDR3 coding DNA: TGTGCCAGCAGTTTGTCGGGACAGGGGGGGGGTCAGCCCCAGCATTTT.